This entry describes one T cell receptor (beta chain). As originally analysed: Quantification of nucleated cells was approximated via reference gene primer amplification. Assay: immunoSEQ multiplex PCR; the TCRdb copy retains only in-frame clones and omits some. V and J calls and clone size are those listed in that table; D and trimming were worked out from the DNA. The sample yields approximately 150,000 clones, around 89% seen once. The record originates from a study of blood T cell repertoires in COVID-19. On the study more broadly: Both acute and convalescent COVID-19 samples were obtained from the United States, Italy and Spain. T cells, B-cell-depleted T cells, or PBMCs supplied cDNA or gDNA.

The germline CDR1 and CDR2 sequences are LGHDT and YNNKEL (reference sequence). V lost 4 bases, J lost 6 bases, and 5 bases stayed unmatched. The CDR3 is made up of 14 amino acids. Sequenced: peripheral blood. The TCR comes from a man in his 70s with active COVID-19. This chain connects TRBV3-1 (or the pseudogene TRBV3-2) to TRBJ2-3; 9 nucleotides agree with TRBD2. The CDR3 DNA follows: TGTGCCAGCAGCCCCGGCGGGGGGGCGGATACGCAGTATTTT. It specifies CASSPGGGADTQYF.